This TCR beta chain appears in the sequencing data of a study of cytomegalovirus exposure and HLA in healthy donors. Regarding the study as a whole: Being productive about 87% or about 30% of the time was typical of most TCR beta V segments in an earlier analysis.

The PCR made use of 60 Vbeta and 13 Jbeta primers. Only in-frame clones appear in the TCRdb table, and some are missing; sequencing was by immunoSEQ multiplex PCR. The table records nearly 110,000 clones, 82% of them present only once. Comment on this clone: Its antigen remains unidentified.

Germline assignment: CDR1 SGHVS and CDR2 FQNEAQ. CDR3 length: 13 amino acids. Trimming left V 3 bases short and J 5 bases short, with 11 bases between. J is TRBJ2-7 and V is TRBV7-8; D is possibly TRBD1 (6 bases). Material for sequencing was PBMCs. This TCR was recovered from a man under 40 in good health and CMV-seropositive. CDR3 nucleotide sequence: TGTGCCAGCAGCTTCCGGGACACCGACGAGCAGTACTTC. It translates to CASSFRDTDEQYF. The whole variable domain, filled in from reference TRBV7-8 and TRBJ2-7, reads GAGVSQSPRYKVAKRGQDVALRCDPISGHVSLFWYQQALGQGPEFLTYFQNEAQLDKSGLPSDRFFAERPEGSVSTLKIQRTQQEDSAVYLCASSFRDTDEQYFGPGTRLTVT.